These 17 T cell receptor beta chains were sequenced from one sample in a study of T cell responses to AZD1222 COVID-19 vaccine. Produced via immunoSEQ multiplex PCR; TCRdb's table is partial and in-frame only. The sample gives some 190,000 clones, approximately 93% of which show up once; over 1.5% is in the top ten. Source: peripheral blood, taken 28 days after the second AZD1222 dose. These receptor sequences come from an adult who received the AZD1222 COVID-19 vaccine.

The V and J genes are TRBV6-1 and TRBJ2-7; D remains unclear. V lost 5 bases and J 2 bases, leaving 13 bases between the germline ends. This CDR3 is 14 amino acids long. CDR1 and CDR2 from the germline V gene are MNHNS and SASEGT. This CDR3 is CASSHFIGAYEQYF. The DNA for the CDR3 is TGTGCCAGCAGTCACTTCATAGGCGCCTACGAGCAGTACTTC.

The rearrangement uses TRBV5-4 and TRBJ2-7, with 7 positions matching TRBD1. V trimming: 4 bases; J trimming: 2 bases; junction bases outside the gene matches: 9. Per germline, CDR1 SGHNT and CDR2 YYREEE (reference sequence). The CDR3 is 15 residues long. CDR3 sequence reads: CASSNHRDRAYEQYF. CDR3 nucleotides: TGTGCCAGCAGCAACCACCGGGACAGAGCCTACGAGCAGTACTTC.

The table lists this clone with a few counts. In DNA, the CDR3 is TGTGCCAGCAGAACAAGACAGGGGACCTATAATTCACCCCTCCACTTT. The encoded protein is CASRTRQGTYNSPLHF. The chain recombines TRBV27 with TRBJ1-6, with TRBD1 matching over 8 bases. CDR3 length equals 16 residues. Germline-derived CDR1 and CDR2 are MNHEY and SMNVEV (reference sequence). V dropped 6 bases and J dropped 2; count of bases not matched to a gene: 6.

This clone was counted between two and nine times. The chain has TRBV4-2 and TRBJ2-7; 9 bases align to TRBD1. Germline V lookup: CDR1 LGHNA, CDR2 YNFKEQ. There are 15 residues in the CDR3. The ends lost 1 base at V and 6 bases at J; junction bases unmatched: 7. The CDR3 DNA reads as TGTGCCAGCAGCCAAGTACGGGGACAGGGTAGCGAGCAGTACTTC. Translation gives CASSQVRGQGSEQYF.

V is TRBV4-1 and J is TRBJ2-1, with D perhaps TRBD2 (6 bases). The CDR3 extends over 17 amino acids. Deletions cut 0 bases from V and 0 bases from J, with 12 bases between. CDR1 MGHRA and CDR2 YSYEKL come from the germline V gene. In nucleotides, the CDR3 is TGCGCCAGCAGCCAAGATCGGGAGACACCCTCCTACAATGAGCAGTTCTTC. Protein product: CASSQDRETPSYNEQFF.

For the CDR3, the DNA is TGTGCCAGCAGCGATTCCGGGGGGGACAATGAGCAGTTCTTC. Amino acids: CASSDSGGDNEQFF. The genes are TRBV7-3 and TRBJ2-1, with 8 bases that match TRBD2. V shed 5 bases and J 5 bases; nucleotides not matched to a gene: 5. Germline-derived CDR1 and CDR2 are SGHTA and FQGTGA. This CDR3 has 14 residues.

This chain uses TRBV4-1 with TRBJ2-2, with 9 bases matching TRBD1. Germline CDR1 MGHRA, CDR2 YSYEKL. This CDR3 is built from 14 residues. J lost 6 bases, V lost 6 bases, and 5 bases had no gene match. The CDR3 region has the DNA TGCGCCAGCAGTCGGGACAGGGAATCCGGGGAGCTGTTTTTT. This gives the protein CASSRDRESGELFF.

The rearrangement uses TRBV6-1 and TRBJ1-5, with D uncertain. V lost 1 base to trimming and J lost 11 bases, with 6 bases between them. The CDR3 is 11 amino acids. Germline lookup yields CDR1 MNHNS and CDR2 SASEGT. Written as DNA, the CDR3 is TGTGCCAGCAGTGAAGAGACGTCCCAGCATTTT. The encoded protein is CASSEETSQHF.

In this sample, this clone turned up once. The chain employs TRBV27 and TRBJ2-3; 10 nucleotides line up with TRBD2. This CDR3 region has 17 residues. With 5 bases clipped from V and 6 bases from J, the junction kept 14 bases outside the gene matches. Germline V CDR1 and CDR2: MNHEY, SMNVEV (reference sequence). The CDR3 nucleotides are TGTGCCAGCAGTCCCCTCCCCGGGACTAGCGTGAGGGATACGCAGTATTTT. Translation: CASSPLPGTSVRDTQYF.

This sequence joins TRBV5-1 and TRBJ1-6; TRBD1 might be the D (6 bases). The CDR3 length is 16 residues. Trimming took off 0 bases at V and 8 bases at J, with 15 bases between the two ends. CDR1 and CDR2 (germline): SGHRS, YFSETQ. The chain's CDR3 is CASSLGESGADSPLHF. The DNA for the CDR3 is TGCGCCAGCAGCTTGGGGGAATCAGGGGCAGATTCACCCCTCCACTTT. Filled out from reference TRBV5-1 and TRBJ1-6, the complete variable domain reads KAGVTQTPRYLIKTRGQQVTLSCSPISGHRSVSWYQQTPGQGLQFLFEYFSETQRNKGNFPGRFSGRQFSNSRSEMNVSTLELGDSALYLCASSLGESGADSPLHFGNGTRLTVT.

The chain recombines TRBV6-4 with TRBJ2-7; D is unresolved. Trimming removed 10 bases at V and 2 bases at J, with 15 bases between. Germline V gene data show CDR1 as MRHNA and CDR2 as SNTAGT. The CDR3 covers 13 residues. The CDR3 spells CATLLDLTYEQYF. As DNA, the CDR3 is TGTGCCACCCTTTTGGACCTGACCTACGAGCAGTACTTC.

About this clone itself: Other nucleotide sequences from this sample produce the same CDR3. This chain joins TRBV7-3 and TRBJ1-1; D remains unclear. Germline V CDR1 and CDR2: SGHTA, FQGTGA. Trimming cost V 2 bases and J 1 base, with 5 bases left between them. The CDR3 totals 13 residues. CDR3 nucleotides: TGTGCCAGCAGCTTAGGCAGGAACACTGAAGCTTTCTTT. Its protein is CASSLGRNTEAFF. Based on the CDR3 plus reference TRBV7-3 and TRBJ1-1, the full variable domain is GAGVSQTPSNKVTEKGKYVELRCDPISGHTALYWYRQSLGQGPEFLIYFQGTGAADDSGLPNDRFFAVRPEGSVSTLKIQRTERGDSAVYLCASSLGRNTEAFFGQGTRLTVV.

The V call is TRBV7-2, the J call TRBJ1-2; no definite D call. This CDR3 contains 13 residues. Trimming left V 4 bases short and J 6 bases short, with 12 bases between. Germline values: CDR1 SGHTA, CDR2 FQGNSA. This CDR3 reads CASSSGRGDGYTF. CDR3 nucleotide sequence: TGTGCCAGCAGCTCCGGGCGGGGTGATGGCTACACCTTC.

This chain uses TRBV7-3 with TRBJ2-2; no clear D. The CDR3 is 14 residues long. CDR1 is SGHTA, CDR2 FQGTGA, per germline. Trimming left V 6 bases short and J 0 bases short, with 8 bases between. CDR3 in DNA: TGTGCCAGCAGTCTCGGGTCGAACACCGGGGAGCTGTTTTTT. Translated, it gives CASSLGSNTGELFF.

The rearrangement joins TRBV12-3 or TRBV12-4 to TRBJ2-2; no reliable D call. V dropped 6 bases and J dropped 5 bases, with 10 bases sitting between them. The CDR3 contains 13 residues. As DNA, the CDR3 is TGTGCCAGCAGGCTTCTGAGGACCGGGGAGCTGTTTTTT. Translated, it gives CASRLLRTGELFF.

The chain uses TRBV2 and TRBJ2-3; 8 bases are a match to TRBD2. J lost 0 bases, V lost 8 bases, and 7 bases had no gene match. Germline V gene data show CDR1 as SNHLY and CDR2 as FYNNEI. This CDR3 spans 15 amino acids. For the CDR3, the DNA is TGTGCCAGCTCCGATAGCGGGGCCAGCACAGATACGCAGTATTTT. Translated: CASSDSGASTDTQYF.

This chain connects TRBV10-2 to TRBJ2-2; 8 bases are shared with TRBD2. The CDR3 contains 14 residues. CDR1 and CDR2 (germline): WSHSY, SAAADI. Losses at the gene ends were 7 bases for V and 3 bases for J; bases not matched to a gene: 4. CDR3 nucleotide sequence: TGCGCCAGCATGAGGACTAGCCACACCGGGGAGCTGTTTTTT. It specifies CASMRTSHTGELFF.